Listed below are T cell receptor beta chains from one sample, sequenced in a study of T-cell reconstitution after alpha-beta-depleted transplantation in children. TCRdb used MiXCR to reprocess the PCR reads, holding one entry per CDR3 protein. Counted here are some 220,000 distinct CDR3 sequences, roughly 11% occurring once; the ten biggest clones make up under 30%. The sequences come from PBMCs, collected before TCRalphabeta/CD19-depleted stem cell transplant. The source is a child in the first two years of life with acute myeloid leukemia, due to receive a stem cell transplant. The CDR3 runs from the conserved cysteine through the conserved F or W. Each record gives: V gene, clone size, D gene, J gene, CDR3 DNA, CDR3 protein. D genes are given only for firm matches. Clone sizes are given selectively: once, few, many, or a class where the clone is expanded.

V: TRBV7-3; size: many; D: TRBD2; J: TRBJ2-3; DNA: TGTGCCAGCAGCTTAATTCCTAGCGGCGGTACGCAGTATTTT; CDR3: CASSLIPSGGTQYF
V: TRBV20-1; size: many; D: NA; J: TRBJ2-2; DNA: TGCAGTGCTGCCTCCGGGGCCGGGGGAGGGGAGCTGTTTTTT; CDR3: CSAASGAGGGELFF
V: TRBV27; size: few; D: TRBD1; J: TRBJ1-5; DNA: TGTGCCGGGTCCCCCCCCGGGACAGGGAACAATCAGCCCCAGCATTTT; CDR3: CAGSPPGTGNNQPQHF
V: TRBV7-6; size: many; D: NA; J: TRBJ2-5; DNA: TGTGCCAGCAGCCGTTTAGAGACCCAGTACTTC; CDR3: CASSRLETQYF
V: TRBV6-5; size: few; D: TRBD1; J: TRBJ1-6; DNA: TGTGCCAGCAGTTACCAGGGGGTTTTAGAGAATTCACCCCTCCACTTT; CDR3: CASSYQGVLENSPLHF
V: TRBV20-1; size: many; D: TRBD2; J: TRBJ2-7; DNA: TGCAGTGCTTCGGGACTAGCGATTACCTACGAGCAGTACTTC; CDR3: CSASGLAITYEQYF
V: TRBV5-1; size: NA; D: TRBD2; J: TRBJ2-5; DNA: TGCGCCAGCAGCTTGGGGACTAGCGGGAGTTCGGAGACCCAGTACTTC; CDR3: CASSLGTSGSSETQYF
V: TRBV5-1; size: NA; D: NA; J: TRBJ2-2; DNA: TGCGCCAGCAGCCCGGTTGGGACAACGAACACCGGGGAGCTGTTTTTT; CDR3: CASSPVGTTNTGELFF
V: TRBV5-5; size: many; D: NA; J: TRBJ2-1; DNA: TGTGCCAGCAGCTTGTCGGTTTCTACTCAACTGTTCTTC; CDR3: CASSLSVSTQLFF
V: TRBV25-1; size: NA; D: NA; J: TRBJ2-5; DNA: TGTGCCAGCAGCGGTACGAAGGGTGAAGAGACCCAGTACTTC; CDR3: CASSGTKGEETQYF
V: TRBV12-3/TRBV12-4; size: many; D: NA; J: TRBJ1-2; DNA: TGTGCCAGCAGTCGGGCGCCTAACTATGGCTACACCTTC; CDR3: CASSRAPNYGYTF
V: TRBV20-1; size: many; D: NA; J: TRBJ2-1; DNA: TGCAGTGCTCGCCGGGACTTCTCCTACAATGAGCAGTTCTTC; CDR3: CSARRDFSYNEQFF
V: TRBV5-1; size: many; D: NA; J: TRBJ2-6; DNA: TGCGCCAGCAGCTCCTCTCTCTCTGGGGCCAACGTCCTGACTTTC; CDR3: CASSSSLSGANVLTF
V: TRBV29-1; size: many; D: NA; J: TRBJ1-2; DNA: TGCAGCGTTGACGGGTATGGCTACACCTTC; CDR3: CSVDGYGYTF
V: TRBV12-3/TRBV12-4; size: NA; D: NA; J: TRBJ2-5; DNA: TGTGCCAGCAGTTTTCCGGGGACGCAAGAGACCCAGTACTTC; CDR3: CASSFPGTQETQYF
V: TRBV2; size: many; D: NA; J: TRBJ1-2; DNA: TGTGCCAGCAGTGATGGATCTGGCTACACCTTC; CDR3: CASSDGSGYTF
V: TRBV20-1; size: many; D: NA; J: TRBJ2-7; DNA: TGCAGTGCTAGAGATCCGGGGTCAGGGGTCTACGAGCAGTACTTC; CDR3: CSARDPGSGVYEQYF
V: TRBV4-2; size: many; D: NA; J: TRBJ2-1; DNA: TGTGCCAGCAGCCAAGTTGTCGCCAACAATGAGCAGTTCTTC; CDR3: CASSQVVANNEQFF
V: TRBV12-3/TRBV12-4; size: many; D: NA; J: TRBJ2-2; DNA: TGTGCCAGCAAGCGACTAGACACCGGGGAGCTGTTTTTT; CDR3: CASKRLDTGELFF
V: TRBV29-1; size: many; D: TRBD1; J: TRBJ2-4; DNA: TGCAGCGTTGAAACGGACAGGCAAAACATTCAGTACTTC; CDR3: CSVETDRQNIQYF
V: TRBV7-2; size: few; D: NA; J: TRBJ1-1; DNA: TGTGCCAGCAGCAGCATGAGAAACACTGAAGCTTTCTTT; CDR3: CASSSMRNTEAFF
V: TRBV30; size: NA; D: NA; J: TRBJ2-7; DNA: TGTGCCTGGAGTGTAGACTACCTCTACGAGCAGTACTTC; CDR3: CAWSVDYLYEQYF
V: TRBV7-8; size: many; D: TRBD2; J: TRBJ2-2; DNA: TGTGCCAGCAGCTTAGAGCTCGGGGGGACCGGGGAGCTGTTTTTT; CDR3: CASSLELGGTGELFF
V: TRBV30; size: many; D: NA; J: TRBJ2-7; DNA: TGTGCCTGGAGTGTACGACTAGCCTACGAGCAGTACTTC; CDR3: CAWSVRLAYEQYF
V: TRBV12-3/TRBV12-4; size: NA; D: TRBD2; J: TRBJ2-5; DNA: TGTACCAGCAGTTTAGGGGTAGCGGGGTCCCTACCGTACTTC; CDR3: CTSSLGVAGSLPYF
V: TRBV20-1; size: many; D: NA; J: TRBJ2-1; DNA: TGCAGTGCCAGACGGCTTTTGCTCAAGGAGAATGAGCAGTTCTTC; CDR3: CSARRLLLKENEQFF
V: TRBV5-1; size: many; D: NA; J: TRBJ1-3; DNA: TGCGCCAGCAGCCCTAGCACCTCTGGAAACACCATATATTTT; CDR3: CASSPSTSGNTIYF
V: TRBV29-1; size: many; D: NA; J: TRBJ1-2; DNA: TGCAGCGTGGGGTTTTATGGCTATGGCTACACCTTC; CDR3: CSVGFYGYGYTF
V: TRBV20-1; size: many; D: NA; J: TRBJ2-7; DNA: TGCAGTGCTAGAGTACTAGCCCGGGAGCAGTACTTC; CDR3: CSARVLAREQYF
V: TRBV5-1; size: many; D: TRBD1; J: TRBJ2-7; DNA: TGCGCCAGCAGCTTCACAGGGGTTCGCGAGCAGTACTTC; CDR3: CASSFTGVREQYF
V: TRBV3-1; size: many; D: TRBD1; J: TRBJ2-3; DNA: TGTGCCAGCAGCCGGGGGACAGACACAGATACGCAGTATTTT; CDR3: CASSRGTDTDTQYF
V: TRBV24-1; size: many; D: NA; J: TRBJ1-5; DNA: TGTGCCACCAGTGAGACAGTCGATCAGCCCCAGCATTTT; CDR3: CATSETVDQPQHF
V: TRBV4-2; size: NA; D: TRBD2; J: TRBJ2-2; DNA: TGTGCCAGCAGCCTCCCGTTTGGACTAGTCGGCGGGGAGCTGTTTTTT; CDR3: CASSLPFGLVGGELFF
V: TRBV20-1; size: few; D: NA; J: TRBJ1-1; DNA: TGCAGTGCTAGAGATGGGGGTGGAGGCACTGAAGCTTTCTTT; CDR3: CSARDGGGGTEAFF
V: TRBV29-1; size: many; D: TRBD1; J: TRBJ1-4; DNA: TGCAGCGTTAAGGACAGGGGCGGTATTAATGAAAAACTGTTTTTT; CDR3: CSVKDRGGINEKLFF
V: TRBV4-2; size: NA; D: NA; J: TRBJ1-2; DNA: TGTGCCAGCAGCCACAGTTCGGGCTACACCTTC; CDR3: CASSHSSGYTF
V: TRBV14; size: many; D: TRBD1; J: TRBJ2-4; DNA: TGTGCCAGCAGCCCTCGGACAGGGGCGGGGCACATTCAGTACTTC; CDR3: CASSPRTGAGHIQYF
V: TRBV29-1; size: many; D: NA; J: TRBJ1-1; DNA: TGCAGGGCACAGAACACTGAAGCTTTCTTT; CDR3: CRAQNTEAFF
V: TRBV29-1; size: many; D: NA; J: TRBJ2-3; DNA: TGCAGCGTTTGTTCAACCGCGGCAGATACGCAGTATTTT; CDR3: CSVCSTAADTQYF
V: TRBV20-1; size: many; D: TRBD2; J: TRBJ2-1; DNA: TGCAGTGCTAGATCCCTAGCGGGAGACTCCTACAATGAGCAGTTCTTC; CDR3: CSARSLAGDSYNEQFF
V: TRBV12-3/TRBV12-4; size: NA; D: NA; J: TRBJ2-7; DNA: TGTGCCAGCAGTTCCCGTAAACCCTACGAGCAGTACTTC; CDR3: CASSSRKPYEQYF
V: TRBV5-1; size: many; D: TRBD1; J: TRBJ1-1; DNA: TGCGCCAGCAGCCACAGGGACAGCACTTTTGAAGCTTTCTTT; CDR3: CASSHRDSTFEAFF
V: TRBV12-3/TRBV12-4; size: many; D: NA; J: TRBJ1-5; DNA: TGTGCCAGCAGGGCCACAGGAAATCAGCCCCAGCATTTT; CDR3: CASRATGNQPQHF
V: TRBV10-2; size: many; D: NA; J: TRBJ2-3; DNA: TGCGCCACCACCTTGGGCACAGATACGCAGTATTTT; CDR3: CATTLGTDTQYF